This T cell receptor (beta chain) derives from a study of shared clonotypes between healthy human individuals. Study-wide background: CD8 memory received one plate per donor, CD8 naive two, CD4 memory three and CD4 naive three.

The germline V gene has CDR1 GTSNPN and CDR2 SVGIG (reference sequence). V was trimmed by 4 bases and J by 11 bases, leaving 17 bases between them. This CDR3 contains 12 residues. The donors were adults (healthy and HIV-negative) with no recent acute infections or vaccinations. The CD4+ fraction was divided into a CD45RA+ naive subset and a CD45RA-negative memory subset. An assay was performed, and its level was deep. Sequenced by immunoSEQ multiplex PCR; TCRdb stores in-frame clones only, minus some. The sample lists hundreds of thousands of clones, around 73% occurring once. This receptor was taken from a woman in her twenties or thirties in good health. The chain has TRBV30 and TRBJ1-1, with a tentative D call TRBD1 (6 bases). Sequencing was performed on memory CD4+ T cells sorted from blood. Subset defined: CD45RA-negative fraction. Here the CDR3 DNA reads TGTGCCTGGACCAACGGGGGCTTGGCGGCTTTCTTT. This gives the protein CAWTNGGLAAFF.